The clone carrying this T cell receptor beta chain was observed many times. From the RACE reads, TCRdb called clonotypes with MiXCR, one entry per CDR3 protein. The data contain roughly 50,000 distinct CDR3 sequences, around 10% of them singletons. The data were taken from a study of human T cells and chemical hapten exposure. Sample time point: patch test 1, 2 weeks after DPC sensitization. Treatment: therapeutic diphenylcyclopropenone sensitization with weekly scalp DPC. Extraction of total RNA was performed on unfractionated whole blood. Every donor had alopecia and was 18 to 70 years old; all were suitable for DPC. The V gene's germline CDR1 is MNHNS and CDR2 SASEGT. Trimming shortened V by 7 bases and J by 4 bases, and 19 bases separated the two germline ends. The CDR3 spans 15 residues.

This material consisted of whole blood, taken in connection with sensitization to the hapten diphenylcyclopropenone (DPC). This clonotype was obtained from a woman aged 40 to 55 with alopecia areata. Some clones in this sample may be carry-over from other donors' samples. The chain employs TRBV6-1 and TRBJ2-5, with D possibly being TRBD1 or TRBD2 (5 bases each). The CDR3 DNA reads as TGTGCCAGCAACGTTCCGGGGCCTCTCCCAGAGACCCAGTACTTC. Amino acids: CASNVPGPLPETQYF.